These T cell receptor beta chains were read from a single sample in a study of T cell responses to AZD1222 COVID-19 vaccine. TCRdb's copy holds only in-frame clones and misses some; the assay was immunoSEQ multiplex PCR. This repertoire shows some 110,000 clones, around nine tenths found once; its top ten account for 7.1%. The sample consisted of peripheral blood, taken 28 days after the second AZD1222 dose. The receptors were gathered from an adult who received the AZD1222 COVID-19 vaccine. Each CDR3 is given with its conserved first and last residue. Fields, in order: clone size, V gene, D gene, J gene, CDR3 protein, CDR3 DNA. The D gene is left open where the match is weak. For some rows the clone size is stated as once, few or many, or as a class when expanded; others skip it.

>-|TRBV6-2/TRBV6-3|TRBD1|TRBJ1-1
CASSYSRTGGLKSAFF
TGTGCCAGCAGTTACTCACGAACAGGGGGGCTTAAATCAGCTTTCTTT
>once|TRBV3-1/TRBV3-2|TRBD2|TRBJ2-3
CASRAWTSGGPQDTQYF
TGTGCCAGCAGGGCCTGGACTAGCGGAGGGCCTCAAGATACGCAGTATTTT
>-|TRBV29-1|TRBD2|TRBJ2-1
CSVGASGGPWNEQFF
TGCAGCGTTGGGGCTAGCGGGGGACCTTGGAATGAGCAGTTCTTC
>-|TRBV7-6|TRBD2|TRBJ2-2
CASSLGKLAGVRTGELFF
TGTGCCAGCAGCTTGGGGAAACTAGCGGGAGTTAGGACCGGGGAGCTGTTTTTT
>-|TRBV2|-|TRBJ1-6
CASSEENSPLHF
TGTGCCAGCAGTGAAGAGAATTCACCCCTCCACTTT
>few|TRBV4-2|TRBD2|TRBJ2-7
CASSPSGGTFFYEQYF
TGTGCCAGCAGCCCTAGCGGGGGCACATTCTTTTACGAGCAGTACTTC
>-|TRBV24-1|TRBD1|TRBJ1-6
CATSLGDRVSPLHF
TGTGCCACCAGCCTCGGGGACAGGGTTTCACCCCTCCACTTT
>-|TRBV12-3/TRBV12-4|TRBD1|TRBJ2-7
CASSLALGQGPFF
TGTGCCAGCAGTTTAGCGTTAGGACAGGGGCCGTTTTTC
>-|TRBV19|-|TRBJ1-4
CASSIDLVGEGEKLFF
TGTGCCAGTAGTATAGATCTGGTAGGGGAGGGAGAAAAACTGTTTTTT
>-|TRBV11-2|-|TRBJ1-2
CASSLEGTGNYGYTF
TGTGCCAGCAGCTTAGAAGGCACAGGAAACTATGGCTACACCTTC
>-|TRBV5-8|TRBD2|TRBJ2-7
CASSPNGGKREIGYEQYF
TGTGCCAGCAGCCCGAACGGGGGGAAGCGGGAGATTGGATACGAGCAGTACTTC
>-|TRBV5-8|-|TRBJ1-1
CASSLGQIGTEAFF
TGTGCCAGCAGCTTGGGACAGATCGGCACTGAAGCTTTCTTT
>-|TRBV2|-|TRBJ1-1
CASRGTVGEAFF
TGTGCCAGCAGGGGGACCGTCGGTGAAGCTTTCTTT
>-|TRBV4-2|-|TRBJ2-2
CASSREVTAGELFF
TGTGCCAGCAGCCGGGAGGTAACTGCCGGGGAGCTGTTTTTT
>once|TRBV18|TRBD1|TRBJ2-7
CASSPETGGGYEQYF
TGTGCCAGCTCACCCGAGACAGGGGGCGGGTACGAGCAGTACTTC
>once|TRBV6-1|-|TRBJ1-6
CASSEPQIYNSPLHF
TGTGCCAGCAGTGAGCCGCAGATCTATAATTCACCCCTCCACTTT
>-|TRBV5-1|-|TRBJ2-7
CASSELNYEQYF
TGCGCCAGCAGTGAGCTGAACTACGAGCAGTACTTC
>-|TRBV19|-|TRBJ2-3
CASSYISDTQYF
TGTGCCAGTAGTTACATTTCAGATACGCAGTATTTT
>-|TRBV11-2|-|TRBJ2-2
CASRRTGRLNTGELFF
TGTGCCAGTCGGAGGACGGGGCGCTTAAACACCGGGGAGCTGTTTTTT
>-|TRBV4-3|-|TRBJ2-1
CASSQDRTGHNEQFF
TGCGCCAGCAGCCAAGATCGAACGGGGCACAATGAGCAGTTCTTC
>-|TRBV24-1|TRBD1|TRBJ2-2
CATSEPTGGPNTGELFF
TGTGCCACCAGTGAGCCCACAGGGGGACCGAACACCGGGGAGCTGTTTTTT
>-|TRBV18|-|TRBJ2-3
CASSRDFTDTQYF
TGTGCCAGCTCACGCGACTTCACAGATACGCAGTATTTT
>-|TRBV5-6|TRBD1|TRBJ2-7
CASSSQGYEQYF
TGTGCCAGCAGCTCACAGGGGTACGAGCAGTACTTC
>-|TRBV7-9|TRBD2|TRBJ2-7
CASSSGLATYEQYF
TGTGCCAGCAGCTCCGGACTAGCCACCTACGAGCAGTACTTC
>-|TRBV6-1|-|TRBJ2-7
CASSDPGRNEQYF
TGTGCCAGCAGCGACCCGGGACGTAACGAGCAGTACTTC
>-|TRBV5-4|-|TRBJ2-1
CASSLTGNNEQFF
TGTGCCAGCAGCTTGACGGGAAACAATGAGCAGTTCTTC
>few|TRBV11-2|-|TRBJ1-2
CASSSSWFGNYGYTF
TGTGCCAGCAGCTCCTCCTGGTTCGGCAACTATGGCTACACCTTC
>-|TRBV6-4|-|TRBJ2-1
CASSDPGAGNHNEQFF
TGTGCCAGCAGTGACCCGGGGGCGGGAAACCACAATGAGCAGTTCTTC
>once|TRBV11-2|-|TRBJ2-2
CASSLDVNTGELFF
TGTGCCAGCAGCTTAGACGTAAACACCGGGGAGCTGTTTTTT
>few|TRBV12-3/TRBV12-4|-|TRBJ1-1
CASRGNTEAFF
TGTGCCAGCCGGGGGAACACTGAAGCTTTCTTT
>-|TRBV7-8|-|TRBJ1-2
CASSFEGGYTF
TGTGCCAGCAGCTTTGAGGGAGGCTACACCTTC
>-|TRBV11-3|TRBD2|TRBJ2-1
CASSIRTSGEYNEQFF
TGTGCCAGCAGCATTCGGACTAGCGGGGAGTACAATGAGCAGTTCTTC
>-|TRBV4-2|-|TRBJ1-6
CASSQGTASGSPLHF
TGTGCCAGCAGCCAAGGGACAGCCTCAGGTTCACCCCTCCACTTT
>-|TRBV19|-|TRBJ2-1
CASNPGSSYNEQFF
TGTGCCAGTAACCCCGGGAGCTCCTACAATGAGCAGTTCTTC
>-|TRBV3-1/TRBV3-2|-|TRBJ2-7
CASSQAEYYEQYF
TGTGCCAGCAGCCAAGCAGAATACTACGAGCAGTACTTC
>few|TRBV2|-|TRBJ1-1
CASTPSTRHTEAFF
TGTGCCAGCACTCCCTCCACGAGGCACACTGAAGCTTTCTTT
>few|TRBV7-2|TRBD1|TRBJ1-3
CASSSRQGRGGNTIYF
TGTGCCAGCAGCTCTAGACAGGGTCGGGGAGGAAACACCATATATTTT
>once|TRBV28|TRBD1|TRBJ1-6
CASSFSGQGYSPLHF
TGTGCCAGCAGTTTTTCGGGACAGGGCTATTCACCCCTCCACTTT
>-|TRBV6-5|-|TRBJ1-2
CASSRGRSKGYTF
TGTGCCAGCAGCCGAGGGAGGTCTAAGGGCTACACCTTC
>-|TRBV7-8|TRBD1|TRBJ2-5
CASSLDRAASETQYF
TGTGCCAGCAGCTTGGACAGGGCGGCGTCGGAGACCCAGTACTTC
>-|TRBV7-2|-|TRBJ1-3
CASSRTLSGGNTIYF
TGTGCCAGCAGCCGTACGCTCTCAGGTGGAAACACCATATATTTT
>-|TRBV4-1|-|TRBJ2-7
CASSQGPSPYEQYF
TGCGCCAGCAGCCAAGGCCCTAGCCCCTACGAGCAGTACTTC
>-|TRBV12-3/TRBV12-4|-|TRBJ2-5
CASTPPGGETQYF
TGTGCCAGCACCCCCCCCGGCGGGGAGACCCAGTACTTC
>-|TRBV27|TRBD1|TRBJ2-2
CASSTQTGEWTGELFF
TGTGCCAGCAGTACACAAACAGGGGAATGGACCGGGGAGCTGTTTTTT
>-|TRBV9|TRBD1|TRBJ1-2
CASNGQGPYGYTF
TGTGCCAGCAACGGACAGGGGCCCTATGGCTACACCTTC